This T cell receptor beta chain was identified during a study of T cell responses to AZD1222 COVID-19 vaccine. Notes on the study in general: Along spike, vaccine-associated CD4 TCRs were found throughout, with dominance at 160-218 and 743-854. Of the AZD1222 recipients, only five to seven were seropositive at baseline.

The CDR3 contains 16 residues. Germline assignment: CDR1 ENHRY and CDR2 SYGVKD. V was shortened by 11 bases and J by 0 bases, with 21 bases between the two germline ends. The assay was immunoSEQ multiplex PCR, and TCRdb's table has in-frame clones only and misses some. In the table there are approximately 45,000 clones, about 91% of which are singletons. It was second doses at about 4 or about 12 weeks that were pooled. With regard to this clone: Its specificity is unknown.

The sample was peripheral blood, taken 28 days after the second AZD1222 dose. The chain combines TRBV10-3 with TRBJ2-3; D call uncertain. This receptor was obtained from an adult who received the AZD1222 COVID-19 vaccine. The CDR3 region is CASKGSSRTSTDTQYF. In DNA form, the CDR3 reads TGTGCCTCCAAAGGATCGTCCAGAACTAGCACAGATACGCAGTATTTT.